This TCR beta chain was observed in a study of CD8 T cells in Susac syndrome. V was cut by 5 bases and J by 1 base, with 11 bases left in between. The CDR3 is 14 amino acids. Germline CDR1 DFQATT, CDR2 SNEGSKA (reference sequence). The study sequenced TCR beta in blood CD8+ and CD4+ T cells. Both CD4+ and CD8+ T cells were negatively isolated, and TEMRA cells underwent FACS enrichment. Random hexamers were used to reverse transcribe an amount of roughly 0.45 to 1 ug RNA. TCRdb redid the calling of the immunoSEQ multiplex PCR reads with MiXCR, one entry per CDR3 protein. Counted here are 150,000 to 250,000 distinct CDR3 sequences, about 95% occurring once; the ten biggest clones make up under 0.095%.

The specimen was CD4+ T cells from PBMCs. The rearrangement uses TRBV20-1 and TRBJ2-2; D might be TRBD1 (5 bases). The receptor was derived from a human donor with multiple sclerosis. CDR3 in amino acids: CSALRQGNTGELFF. DNA for the CDR3: TGCAGTGCTCTGCGGCAGGGGAACACCGGGGAGCTGTTTTTT.